This record covers a single T cell receptor (beta chain). Sequencing was performed with immunoSEQ multiplex PCR; in TCRdb, only in-frame clones are kept and a portion is missing. Of 130,000 or so clones listed, 80% to 90% are singletons. This sample is part of a study of cytomegalovirus exposure and HLA in healthy donors. The sample consisted of PBMCs. The sequence was collected from a woman younger than 35 in good health and CMV-seronegative.

The CDR3 DNA is TGTGCCAGCAGCTACGCCAGGGTTACTGAAGCTTTCTTT. This codes for CASSYARVTEAFF. V usage is TRBV11-3 and J usage is TRBJ1-1; perhaps TRBD1 as D (5 bases). CDR1 SGHNT and CDR2 YENEEA come from the germline V gene. The V end lost 4 bases, the J end lost 5 bases, and 11 bases lay between the germline ends. The CDR3 length is 13 residues.